This T cell receptor beta chain was retrieved from a study of blood T cell repertoires in COVID-19. How the authors handled the data: For nucleated cells, counts were estimated from reference gene primer amplification. Profiled with immunoSEQ multiplex PCR; TCRdb holds only in-frame clones, not every one. Clone size and V and J calls were adopted from that table, with D and trimming inferred from the DNA. The sample has roughly 350,000 clones; around 85% are singletons. CDR3 size: 16 residues. In germline, CDR1 is LNHNV, CDR2 YYDKDF (reference sequence). V shed 1 base, J shed 10 bases, and the junction held 6 bases outside the gene matches.

Sequencing was done on a sample of peripheral blood. The receptor was derived from a woman under 30 with acute or convalescent COVID-19. The genes are TRBV15 and TRBJ2-1; 14 bases map to TRBD2. CDR3 in amino acids: CATSRVGLAGGGEQFF. The CDR3 DNA reads as TGTGCCACCAGCAGAGTTGGACTAGCGGGAGGAGGCGAGCAGTTCTTC.